The 6 T cell receptor beta chains listed next were all sequenced from one sample in a study of tissue T cells after allogeneic stem cell transplantation. The repertoire was sequenced with immunoSEQ multiplex PCR; TCRdb's copy has only in-frame clones and lacks some. The data show 20,000 to 25,000 clones, with 55% to 80% seen just once and roughly 0.61% held by the top ten. The material sequenced was spleen. The source of these receptors is a female BALB/c mouse in good health. MHC haplotype of the strain: H2-d.

Of note for this clone: Gene names and germline refer to mouse. The read terminates 1 residue before the CDR3 end, so the remaining end is supplied by the germline J gene. The genes are TRBV21 and TRBJ2-4; 8 bases are a match to TRBD1. TRBV21 is sorted into the ORF group, with uncertain function. This CDR3 has 17 residues. The V segment lost 4 bases and the J segment 0 bases; nucleotides outside the gene matches: 9. This CDR3 reads CASSRTSTGDSQNTLYF. Partial CDR3 DNA: TGTGCTAGCAGTCGAACGTCGACAGGGGATAGTCAAAACACCTTGTAC.

About this clone itself: Any gene name here is a mouse gene name. The sequence runs out 1 residue before the end of the CDR3; the remainder is reconstructed from the germline J gene. This chain links TRBV13-2 with TRBJ2-1; TRBD2 aligns across 11 bases. Germline V gene data show CDR1 as NNHNN and CDR2 as SYGAGS (reference sequence). This CDR3 is built from 16 residues. V lost 2 bases, J lost 1 base, and 2 bases stayed unmatched. Partial CDR3 DNA: TGTGCCAGCGGTGAAGACTGGGGGGGAAACTATGCTGAGCAGTTC. Amino acid sequence: CASGEDWGGNYAEQF. In full, the CDR3 is CASGEDWGGNYAEQFF.

Concerning this clone itself: The gene symbols are mouse symbols. The sequenced fragment ends 1 residue before the CDR3 boundary, so the rest is inferred from the germline J gene. The chain combines TRBV5 with TRBJ2-1, with 14 positions matching TRBD2. The CDR3 totals 18 residues. Germline trimming cut 3 bases from V and 0 bases from J; bases unmatched to any gene: 4. CDR1 and CDR2 (germline): LGHNA, YNLKQL (reference sequence). This CDR3 is CASSQGTGGARNYAEQFF. Partial CDR3 DNA: TGTGCCAGCAGCCAGGGGACTGGGGGGGCGCGTAACTATGCTGAGCAGTTC.

In the case of this clone: The gene names given are mouse names. The read ends 1 residue shy of where the CDR3 ends; the end is completed using the germline J gene. The rearrangement joins TRBV19 to TRBJ2-2, with a tentative D call TRBD2 (7 bases). Germline loops: CDR1 FNHDT, CDR2 SITEND (reference sequence). Trimming took off 2 bases at V and 5 bases at J, with 13 bases between the two ends. The CDR3 has 15 amino acids. Partial CDR3 DNA: TGTGCCAGCAGTATGGGCGGGGGGCATACCGGGCAGCTCTAC. Its translation is CASSMGGGHTGQLY. Given in full, the CDR3 is CASSMGGGHTGQLYF. Full variable domain (remainder filled in from reference TRBV19 and TRBJ2-2): GGIITQTPKFLIGQEGQKLTLKCQQNFNHDTMYWYRQDSGKGLRLIYYSITENDLQKGDLSEGYDASREKKSSFSLTVTSAQKNEMAVFLCASSMGGGHTGQLYFGEGSKLTVL.

A remark on this clone: Any gene name here is a mouse gene name. The read ends 1 residue early relative to the CDR3; the germline J gene fills the gap. The V call is TRBV19, the J call TRBJ2-7, with D maybe TRBD1 (5 bases). V was pared by 7 bases and J by 0 bases, with 11 bases between. This CDR3 is 13 amino acids long. In germline, CDR1 is FNHDT, CDR2 SITEND (reference sequence). The DNA read from the CDR3 is TGTGCCAGCTCGGCAGGGAGCTCCTATGAACAGTAC. Protein product: CASSAGSSYEQY. The whole CDR3 sequence reads CASSAGSSYEQYF.

There are a few counts of this clone. Gene names follow the mouse nomenclature. The CDR3 end lies 1 residue beyond the end of the read and is filled in from the germline J gene. The chain couples TRBV20 to TRBJ2-7, with D perhaps matching TRBD2 (7 bases). The CDR3 is 13 amino acids. Trimming took 0 bases from V and 4 from J, leaving 10 bases between them. CDR1 and CDR2 (germline): GFQATS, STVNSAI. CDR3 region: CGAREGGGYEQYF. CDR3 DNA (partial): TGTGGTGCTAGGGAGGGGGGCGGATATGAACAGTAC.